This TCR beta chain came from a study of T cells in tumors after PD-1 blockade. Overall study: Excluded were patients with checkpoint blockade, immunosuppressants, or radiotherapy or other anti-cancer therapy within 4 weeks.

The repertoire was sequenced with immunoSEQ multiplex PCR; TCRdb's copy has only in-frame clones and lacks some. The table has approximately 6,300 clones, 60% to 70% seen once. After removal of 0 bases from V and 5 bases from J, the junction contained 1 base not matched to a gene. The CDR3 runs 15 residues. The germline V gene has CDR1 SGHVS and CDR2 FNYEAQ. This TCR came from a human donor with basal cell carcinoma. Sequencing was performed on tumor tissue, taken before anti-PD-1 treatment. V gene TRBV7-6 combines with J gene TRBJ2-1, with 10 bases aligning to TRBD2. The CDR3 loop reads CASSLASGGHNEQFF. Here the CDR3 DNA reads TGTGCCAGCAGCTTAGCTAGCGGGGGGCACAATGAGCAGTTCTTC.